The clone carrying this T cell receptor beta chain was observed a few times. Its antigen remains unknown. TCRdb redid the calling of the reads with MiXCR, one entry per CDR3 protein. The sample lists about 220,000 distinct CDR3 sequences, 38% occurring once. The CDR3 covers 14 residues. The J segment lost 4 bases and the V segment lost 1 base, leaving 4 bases of the junction unmatched. Germline CDR1 and CDR2: SGHVS and FNYEAQ. These data belong to a study of T cell repertoires in cytomegalovirus infection. Study at large: CMV infection together with matching HLA type was indicated by public TCR beta signatures.

Study findings and constraints: Cumulated frequencies of public TCR beta families served to identify carriers of CMV plus the relevant HLA. The ex vivo response was dominated by HLA-C-restricted CMV-specific TCR beta clonotypes.

The chain is built from TRBV7-6 and TRBJ2-7; 7 bases map to TRBD2. This TCR was sampled from a human donor in good health (CMV status not recorded). Some clones in this sample may be carry-over from other donors' samples. Specimen: CD8+ T cells from cultured PBMCs, collected from culture after CMV antigen stimulation. This chain's CDR3 is CASSLERGDYEQYF. DNA of the CDR3: TGTGCCAGCAGCTTAGAGCGGGGTGATTACGAGCAGTACTTC.